Listed below are T cell receptor beta chains from one sample, sequenced in a study of blood T cell repertoires in COVID-19. TCRdb's table, derived via immunoSEQ multiplex PCR, lists solely in-frame clones and lacks some. The table has about 99,000 clones, 88% seen once. The sample taken for sequencing was peripheral blood. The receptors were sampled from a human donor in a cohort sampled during active COVID-19. The CDR3 runs from the conserved cysteine through the conserved F or W. A D gene is named only where the DNA matches it firmly. Clone size is given for some rows only: seen once, a few or many times, or a class if the clone is expanded.

V gene	J gene	D gene	clone size	CDR3 DNA	CDR3 protein
TRBV29-1	TRBJ1-3	.	.	TGCAGCGTTCGGACAGACTCTGGAAACACCATATATTTT	CSVRTDSGNTIYF
TRBV3-1/TRBV3-2	TRBJ2-7	TRBD2	.	TGTGCCAGCAGCCCCTTCGGTCGGGGGGGGGACCTCTCCTACGAGCAGTACTTC	CASSPFGRGGDLSYEQYF
TRBV19	TRBJ2-7	.	.	TGTGCCAGTAGTTTCCCGGGTGCGACTACCTACGAGCAGTACTTC	CASSFPGATTYEQYF
TRBV30	TRBJ1-2	.	.	TGTGCCTGGAGCCTGGGGGGGGCGCGAGGCTACACCTTC	CAWSLGGARGYTF
TRBV4-2	TRBJ2-5	TRBD1	.	TGTGCCAGCAGCCAAGGGGACAGGGGGCGTTTGGAGACCCAGTACTTC	CASSQGDRGRLETQYF
TRBV4-1	TRBJ2-3	TRBD2	.	TGCGCCAGCAGCCAAGATCAGGTCCACGGGAGGGGCACAGATACGCAGTATTTT	CASSQDQVHGRGTDTQYF
TRBV30	TRBJ1-1	TRBD1	.	TGTGCCTGGATCAGGGGACAGGCTGAAGCTTTCTTT	CAWIRGQAEAFF
TRBV5-5	TRBJ2-2	.	.	TGTGCCAGCAGCGACCCAGGACAGTCGAACACCGGGGAGCTGTTTTTT	CASSDPGQSNTGELFF
TRBV5-4	TRBJ2-1	.	.	TGTGCCAGCAGCTTGGATTTAGGCCAGGGGTACAATGAGCAGTTCTTC	CASSLDLGQGYNEQFF
TRBV7-9	TRBJ1-1	.	.	TGTGCCAGCAGCTTAGGGGGAGGGAGGAACACTGAAGCTTTCTTT	CASSLGGGRNTEAFF
TRBV19	TRBJ2-5	TRBD2	.	TGTGCCAGTAGTATGTCCGGGGGGGCATGGGAGACCCAGTACTTC	CASSMSGGAWETQYF
TRBV28	TRBJ1-3	.	.	TGTGCCAGCAAGTCCGGGGGGGATTTGGACACCATATATTTT	CASKSGGDLDTIYF
TRBV5-4	TRBJ1-6	.	few	TGTGCCAGCAGTGGTACAGGGACGTCACCCCTCCACTTT	CASSGTGTSPLHF
TRBV7-9	TRBJ2-1	TRBD2	many	TGTGCCAGCAGTGGGACTAAGGGTGAGCAGTTCTTC	CASSGTKGEQFF
TRBV4-3	TRBJ2-1	.	.	TGCGCCAGCAGCCCACGGGAGCGGCACCCGTACAATGAGCAGTTCTTC	CASSPRERHPYNEQFF
TRBV7-2	TRBJ2-7	.	.	TGTGCCAGCAGGCCGTCGGGTTCCTCCTACGAGCAGTACTTC	CASRPSGSSYEQYF
TRBV5-1	TRBJ1-6	.	few	TGCGCCTCCACCCTAGGAGGGGATTCACCCCTCCACTTT	CASTLGGDSPLHF
TRBV29-1	TRBJ1-1	.	.	TGCAGCGCCGTGGCAACCCTCATGAACACTGAAGCTTTCTTT	CSAVATLMNTEAFF
TRBV4-2	TRBJ2-7	TRBD1	few	TGTGCCAGCAGCCAAGAGGGGACAGCTACCTACGAGCAGTACTTC	CASSQEGTATYEQYF
TRBV27	TRBJ1-6	.	.	TGTGCCAGCAGTTCCCGACAGCGAGCTAATTCACCCCTCCACTTT	CASSSRQRANSPLHF
TRBV7-2	TRBJ1-5	.	.	TGTGCCAGCTCGAGGTATAGCAATCAGCCCCAGCATTTT	CASSRYSNQPQHF
TRBV29-1	TRBJ2-3	TRBD2	.	TGCAGCGTTGGGGCTAGCGGGAAGGATACGCAGTATTTT	CSVGASGKDTQYF
TRBV9	TRBJ1-6	TRBD1	.	TGTGCCAGCAGCGTATCACCCCAGGACAGGGTTTATTCACCCCTCCACTTT	CASSVSPQDRVYSPLHF
TRBV12-5	TRBJ2-7	.	.	TGTGCTAGTGGTCCCCTTACCTCGGGTTACCCCTACGAGCAGTACTTC	CASGPLTSGYPYEQYF
TRBV29-1	TRBJ1-2	TRBD1	.	TGCAGCGTTGAAATCACAGGGGGTGGTGGCTACACCTTC	CSVEITGGGGYTF
TRBV6-6	TRBJ2-3	.	.	TGTGCCAGCAGCCGACTCGTAGATACGCAGTATTTT	CASSRLVDTQYF
TRBV28	TRBJ2-2	.	.	TGTGCCAGTTTTACCCGGACTCAGCCCGGGGAGCTGTTTTTT	CASFTRTQPGELFF
TRBV5-1	TRBJ1-1	TRBD1	.	TGCGCCAGCAGCGTATCCGGGACAGGGAACACTGAAGCTTTCTTT	CASSVSGTGNTEAFF
TRBV7-2	TRBJ2-2	TRBD2	.	TGTGCCAGCAGCTTAGCTGCTAGCGGGAGAACCGGGGAGCTGTTTTTT	CASSLAASGRTGELFF
TRBV30	TRBJ2-7	TRBD1	.	TGTGCCTGGAGTCCGGGACAGGACGAGCAGTACTTC	CAWSPGQDEQYF
TRBV15	TRBJ2-1	TRBD2	.	TGTGCCACCAGTATCCTTAGCGGGAGTTCCTACAATGAGCAGTTCTTC	CATSILSGSSYNEQFF
TRBV5-1	TRBJ1-4	TRBD1	many	TGCGCCAGCAGCGGAAGCAGGGGGCGCGATGAAAAACTGTTTTTT	CASSGSRGRDEKLFF
TRBV28	TRBJ2-7	.	.	TGTGCCAGCAGTCGGGTCCTAGCGATTGGCGAGCAGTACTTC	CASSRVLAIGEQYF
TRBV10-3	TRBJ2-7	.	.	TGTGCCATCAGACAAACTGGGGGCACCTACGAGCAGTACTTC	CAIRQTGGTYEQYF
TRBV4-1	TRBJ1-2	TRBD1	.	TGCGCCAGCAGCCAAGATCGGACAGGTGGAGGGGACTATGGCTACACCTTC	CASSQDRTGGGDYGYTF
TRBV27	TRBJ2-7	TRBD2	.	TGTGCCAGCACTGGACTAGCGGGAGTGGGAAGCTCCTACGAGCAGTACTTC	CASTGLAGVGSSYEQYF
TRBV6-4	TRBJ2-2	TRBD2	.	TGTGCCAGCAGTACTACTTGGGACTATTCCACCGGGGAGCTGTTTTTT	CASSTTWDYSTGELFF